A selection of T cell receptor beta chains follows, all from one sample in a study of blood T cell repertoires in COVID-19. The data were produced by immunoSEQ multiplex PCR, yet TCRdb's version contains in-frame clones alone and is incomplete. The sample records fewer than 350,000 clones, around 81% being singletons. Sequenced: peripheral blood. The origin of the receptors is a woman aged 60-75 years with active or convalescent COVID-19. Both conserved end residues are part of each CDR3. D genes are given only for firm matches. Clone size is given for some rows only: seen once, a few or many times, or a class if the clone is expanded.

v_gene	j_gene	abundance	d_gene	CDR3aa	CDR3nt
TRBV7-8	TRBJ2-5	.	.	CASSFDSRGETQYF	TGTGCCAGCAGCTTTGATTCTAGGGGAGAGACCCAGTACTTC
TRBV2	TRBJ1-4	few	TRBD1	CATRQGALEKLFF	TGTGCCACGAGACAGGGGGCCCTTGAAAAACTGTTTTTT
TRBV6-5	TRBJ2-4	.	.	CASSYSGGRTSDIQYF	TGTGCCAGCAGTTACTCGGGGGGGCGGACGTCGGACATTCAGTACTTC
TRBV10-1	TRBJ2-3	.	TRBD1	CASSDGTGGPDTQYF	TGCGCCAGCAGTGACGGCACAGGGGGACCAGATACGCAGTATTTT
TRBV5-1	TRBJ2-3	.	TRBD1	CASSLDAPGQITDTQYF	TGCGCCAGCAGCTTGGATGCCCCGGGACAGATCACAGATACGCAGTATTTT
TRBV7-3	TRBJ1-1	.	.	CASSLTVTQGKNTEAFF	TGTGCCAGCAGCTTAACGGTCACACAGGGAAAGAACACTGAAGCTTTCTTT
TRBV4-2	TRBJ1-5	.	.	CASSQDRPGVTNQPQHF	TGTGCCAGCAGCCAAGATCGTCCGGGGGTAACTAATCAGCCCCAGCATTTT
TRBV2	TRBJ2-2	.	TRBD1	CASDTQPTGGRELFF	TGTGCCAGCGACACCCAACCGACAGGGGGAAGGGAGCTGTTTTTT
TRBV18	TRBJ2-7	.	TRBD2	CASSRGGYEQYF	TGTGCCAGCTCACGGGGGGGCTACGAGCAGTACTTC
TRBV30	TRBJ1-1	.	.	CAWARRRGNTEAFF	TGTGCCTGGGCACGGCGTAGGGGGAACACTGAAGCTTTCTTT
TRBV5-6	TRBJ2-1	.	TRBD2	CASSLDWGTSGYNEQFF	TGTGCCAGCAGCTTGGATTGGGGGACTAGCGGTTACAATGAGCAGTTCTTC
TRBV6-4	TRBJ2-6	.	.	CASSEFGGYSGANVLTF	TGTGCCAGCAGTGAATTTGGCGGATACTCTGGGGCCAACGTCCTGACTTTC
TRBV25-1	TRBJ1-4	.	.	CASRHPTNEKLFF	TGTGCCAGCAGACACCCAACTAATGAAAAACTGTTTTTT
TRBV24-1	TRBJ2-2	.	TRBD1	CATSDDRGSTGELFF	TGTGCCACCAGTGATGACAGGGGGAGCACCGGGGAGCTGTTTTTT
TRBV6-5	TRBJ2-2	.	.	CASTLGQHTGELFF	TGTGCCAGCACTCTTGGACAGCACACCGGGGAGCTGTTTTTT
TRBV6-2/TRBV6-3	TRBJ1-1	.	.	CASSYSRVHTEAFF	TGTGCCAGCAGTTACAGCAGGGTTCACACTGAAGCTTTCTTT
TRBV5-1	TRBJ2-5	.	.	CASSLFTGETQYF	TGCGCCAGCAGCTTGTTTACCGGAGAGACCCAGTACTTC
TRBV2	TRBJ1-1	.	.	CASTGGGVGRTEAFF	TGTGCCAGCACGGGAGGGGGGGTCGGTAGGACTGAAGCTTTCTTT
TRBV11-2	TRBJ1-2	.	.	CASSPTGHYGYTF	TGTGCCAGCAGCCCGACAGGCCATTATGGCTACACCTTC
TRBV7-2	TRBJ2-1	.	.	CASSLTHEQFF	TGTGCCAGCAGCCTAACCCATGAGCAGTTCTTC
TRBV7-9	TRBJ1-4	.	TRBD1	CASSLRPGQGPSNEKLFF	TGTGCCAGCAGCTTACGCCCGGGACAGGGGCCCAGTAATGAAAAACTGTTTTTT
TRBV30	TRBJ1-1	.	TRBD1	CARDREGTEAFF	TGTGCCCGGGACAGGGAAGGCACTGAAGCTTTCTTT
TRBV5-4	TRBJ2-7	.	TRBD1	CASSFSSGTVYEQYF	TGTGCCAGCAGCTTTTCGTCCGGGACAGTTTACGAGCAGTACTTC
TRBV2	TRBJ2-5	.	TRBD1	CASSLRTGQETQYF	TGTGCCAGCAGTTTAAGGACAGGCCAAGAGACCCAGTACTTC
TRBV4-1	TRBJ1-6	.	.	CASSPRTDYNSPLHF	TGCGCCAGCAGCCCGAGGACAGATTATAATTCACCCCTCCACTTT
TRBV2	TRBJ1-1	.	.	CASSLLTEAFF	TGTGCCAGCAGCCTGCTAACTGAAGCTTTCTTT
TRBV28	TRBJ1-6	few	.	CASTGWVQNSPLHF	TGTGCCAGCACCGGGTGGGTACAAAATTCACCCCTCCACTTT
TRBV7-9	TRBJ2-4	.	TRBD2	CASSLASGGVAKNIQYF	TGTGCCAGCAGCTTAGCGTCGGGAGGGGTAGCCAAAAACATTCAGTACTTC
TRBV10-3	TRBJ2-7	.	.	CAISGDTGTPTFENPEQYF	TGTGCCATCAGTGGTGATACCGGGACTCCTACCTTCGAAAACCCCGAGCAGTACTTC
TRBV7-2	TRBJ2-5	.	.	CASSLDQGGGETQYF	TGTGCCAGCAGCTTAGATCAGGGGGGTGGGGAGACCCAGTACTTC
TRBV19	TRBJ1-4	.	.	CASLKQGRGEKLFF	TGTGCCAGTCTCAAACAGGGAAGAGGTGAAAAACTGTTTTTT
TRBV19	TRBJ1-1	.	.	CASSIGPGAGLGTEAFF	TGTGCCAGTAGTATTGGACCAGGGGCTGGGTTGGGCACTGAAGCTTTCTTT
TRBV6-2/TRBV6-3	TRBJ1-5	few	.	CASSYFRTNQPQHF	TGTGCCAGCAGTTACTTCAGAACCAATCAGCCCCAGCATTTT
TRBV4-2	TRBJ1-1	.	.	CASSQGAGNTEAFF	TGTGCCAGCAGCCAAGGGGCAGGGAACACTGAAGCTTTCTTT
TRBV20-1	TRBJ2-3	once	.	CSASAVRYTDTQYF	TGCAGTGCTAGTGCTGTGAGGTATACAGATACGCAGTATTTT
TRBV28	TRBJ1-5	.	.	CASSFGGRDQPQHF	TGTGCCAGCAGTTTCGGGGGGCGCGATCAGCCCCAGCATTTT